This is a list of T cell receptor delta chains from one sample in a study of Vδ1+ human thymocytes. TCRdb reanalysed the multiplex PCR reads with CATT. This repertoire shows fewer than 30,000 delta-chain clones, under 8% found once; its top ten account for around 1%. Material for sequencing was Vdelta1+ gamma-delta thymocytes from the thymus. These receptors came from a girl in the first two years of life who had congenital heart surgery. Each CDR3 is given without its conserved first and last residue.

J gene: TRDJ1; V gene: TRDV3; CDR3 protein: AFFFFVGGDPGDKLI
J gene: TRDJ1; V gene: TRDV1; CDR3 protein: ALGELHFLGGILRYTDKLI
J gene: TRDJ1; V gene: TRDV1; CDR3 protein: ALGELSPTTEGATDKLI
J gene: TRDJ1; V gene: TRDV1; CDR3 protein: ALGEWGSRGYAEALI
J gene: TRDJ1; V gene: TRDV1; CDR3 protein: ALGEQPPTTGGGCSDKLI
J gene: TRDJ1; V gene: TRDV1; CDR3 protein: ALGGSRLFDKLI
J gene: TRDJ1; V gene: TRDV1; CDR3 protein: ALGVPTAGECSGNTDKLI
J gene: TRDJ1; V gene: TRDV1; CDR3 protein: ALGEAHYLTGGTDKLI
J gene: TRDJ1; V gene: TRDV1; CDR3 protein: ALGDHTPGDTRDKLI
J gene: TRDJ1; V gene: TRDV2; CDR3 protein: ACDTPTGGYASGDKLI
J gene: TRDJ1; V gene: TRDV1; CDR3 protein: ALGERGLGERTKLI
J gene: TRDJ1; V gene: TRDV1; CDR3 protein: ALGELLGRLPSGIRADKLI
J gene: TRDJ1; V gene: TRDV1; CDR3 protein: ALGECLPRLQWYSTDKLI
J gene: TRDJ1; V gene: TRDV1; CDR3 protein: ALGGLTFSRNTDKLI
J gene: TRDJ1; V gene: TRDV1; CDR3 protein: ALGEPLFPTWGICTDKLI
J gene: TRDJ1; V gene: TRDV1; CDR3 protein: ALGKIPGTGTDKLI
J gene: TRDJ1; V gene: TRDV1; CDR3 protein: ALVGNPAVLAINLI
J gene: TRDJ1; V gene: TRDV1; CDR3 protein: ALGEWALKGPNWGHKLI
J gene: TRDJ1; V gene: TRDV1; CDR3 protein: ALGEEDRRGITDKLI
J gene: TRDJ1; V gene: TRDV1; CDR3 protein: ALGWGIVGGYTDKLI
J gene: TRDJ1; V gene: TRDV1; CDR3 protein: ALGVSLPTGIPPDKLI
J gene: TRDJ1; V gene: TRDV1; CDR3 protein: ALGEMRLGETCRKSYTDKLI
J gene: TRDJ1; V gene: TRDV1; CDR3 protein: ALGERRGGFTLLLTTTGKLI
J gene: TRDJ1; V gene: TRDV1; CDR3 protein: ALGPFIPTLVWRTGETDKLI
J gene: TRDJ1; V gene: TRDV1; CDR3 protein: ALGERFLFPSGSYTDKLI
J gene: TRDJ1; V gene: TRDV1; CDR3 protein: ALGEHCYSFDKLI
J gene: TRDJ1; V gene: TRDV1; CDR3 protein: ALLPIRSGWGGTTDKLI
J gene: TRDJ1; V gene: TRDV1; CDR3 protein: ALGEQGTPGPSPCDKLI
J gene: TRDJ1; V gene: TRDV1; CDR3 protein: ALGELHPLEYTDKLI